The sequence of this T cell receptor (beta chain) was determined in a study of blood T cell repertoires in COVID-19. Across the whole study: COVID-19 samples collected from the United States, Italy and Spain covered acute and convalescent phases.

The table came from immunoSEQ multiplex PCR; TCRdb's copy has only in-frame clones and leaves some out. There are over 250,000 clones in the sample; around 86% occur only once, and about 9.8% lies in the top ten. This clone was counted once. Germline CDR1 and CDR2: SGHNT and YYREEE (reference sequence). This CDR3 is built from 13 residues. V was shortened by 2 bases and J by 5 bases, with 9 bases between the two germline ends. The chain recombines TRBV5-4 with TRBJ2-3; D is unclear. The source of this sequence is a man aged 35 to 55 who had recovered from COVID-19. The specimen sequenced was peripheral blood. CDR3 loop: CASSFGRGDTQYF. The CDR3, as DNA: TGTGCCAGCAGCTTTGGGCGTGGAGATACGCAGTATTTT.